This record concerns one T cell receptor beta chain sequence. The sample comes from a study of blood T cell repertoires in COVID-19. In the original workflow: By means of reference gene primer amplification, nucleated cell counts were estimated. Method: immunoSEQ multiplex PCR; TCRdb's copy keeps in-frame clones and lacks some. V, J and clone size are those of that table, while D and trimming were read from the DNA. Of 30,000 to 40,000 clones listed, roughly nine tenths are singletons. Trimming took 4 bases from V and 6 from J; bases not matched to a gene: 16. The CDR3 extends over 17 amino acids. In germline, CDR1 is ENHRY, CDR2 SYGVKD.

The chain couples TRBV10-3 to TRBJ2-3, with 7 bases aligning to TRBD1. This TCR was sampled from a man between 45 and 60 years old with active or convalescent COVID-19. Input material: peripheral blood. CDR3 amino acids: CAISGGTSTSQGDTQYF. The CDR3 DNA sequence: TGTGCCATCAGTGGAGGGACCTCGACCTCACAGGGGGATACGCAGTATTTT.